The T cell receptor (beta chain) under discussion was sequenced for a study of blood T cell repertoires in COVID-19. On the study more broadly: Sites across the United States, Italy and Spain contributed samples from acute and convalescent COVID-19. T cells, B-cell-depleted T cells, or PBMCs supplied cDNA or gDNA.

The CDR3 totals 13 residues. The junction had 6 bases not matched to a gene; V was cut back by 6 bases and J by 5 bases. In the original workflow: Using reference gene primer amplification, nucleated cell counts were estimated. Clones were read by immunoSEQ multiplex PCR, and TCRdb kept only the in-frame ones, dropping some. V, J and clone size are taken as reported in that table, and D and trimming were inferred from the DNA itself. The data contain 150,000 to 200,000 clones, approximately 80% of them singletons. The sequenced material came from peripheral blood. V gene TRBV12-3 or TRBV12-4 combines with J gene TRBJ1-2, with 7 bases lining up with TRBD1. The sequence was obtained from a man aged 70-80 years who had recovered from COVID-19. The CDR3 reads CASRSTGFYGYTF. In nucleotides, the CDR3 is TGTGCCAGCAGGTCGACAGGGTTTTATGGCTACACCTTC.